This entry is about one T cell receptor (beta chain). Its antigen is undetermined. These data are taken from a study of T cell responses to AZD1222 COVID-19 vaccine. The study's findings and limits: Only a handful of AZD1222 recipients, roughly six in all, had baseline seropositivity.

Generated by immunoSEQ multiplex PCR, the TCRdb table keeps only in-frame clones and is missing some. The sample contains more than 140,000 clones, more than 70% of which appear only once. The length of the CDR3 is 15 residues. Germline lookup yields CDR1 MNHEY and CDR2 SMNVEV (reference sequence). The ends were cut back, 7 bases at V and 8 bases at J, with 23 bases in the middle. The TCR originated in an adult in good health. The material was peripheral blood, obtained on day 0 of AZD1222 vaccination. This chain joins TRBV27 and TRBJ1-2, with D possibly being TRBD1 (6 bases). CDR3 protein: CASTPGLGQREGYTF. The CDR3 nucleotides read TGTGCCAGCACCCCTGGCCTAGGACAGCGGGAGGGCTACACCTTC.